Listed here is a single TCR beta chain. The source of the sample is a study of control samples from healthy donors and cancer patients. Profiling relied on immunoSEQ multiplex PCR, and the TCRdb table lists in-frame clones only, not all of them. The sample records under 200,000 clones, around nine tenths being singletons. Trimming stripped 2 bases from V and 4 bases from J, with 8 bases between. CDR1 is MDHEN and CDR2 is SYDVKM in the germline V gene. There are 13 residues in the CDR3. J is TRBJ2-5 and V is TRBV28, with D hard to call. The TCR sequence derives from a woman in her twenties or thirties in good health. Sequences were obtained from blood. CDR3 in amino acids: CASSLQELETQYF. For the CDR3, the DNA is TGTGCCAGCAGTTTACAGGAATTAGAGACCCAGTACTTC.